This T cell receptor (beta chain) was sequenced in a study of PD-1 blockade in classical Hodgkin lymphoma. Notes on the study in general: When nivolumab was started under 1 year after ASCT, patients were excluded. The repertoire differences lack a defined cause, possibly disease activity or prior therapy.

There are 15 residues in the CDR3. V was clipped by 2 bases and J by 1 base, with 11 bases between them. Germline CDR1 reads PRHDT; CDR2 reads FYEKMQ (reference sequence). The data were produced by immunoSEQ multiplex PCR, yet TCRdb's version contains in-frame clones alone and is incomplete. The sample lists some 93,000 clones, roughly 87% seen once, with roughly a tenth in the top ten. The table lists this clone with a count of one. Its antigen is as yet unknown. Patients all relapsed after autologous stem cell transplantation, and there was variation in brentuximab vedotin exposure. This receptor was identified in a human donor with classical Hodgkin lymphoma. Sample: peripheral blood mononuclear cells (PBMCs), taken before the second cycle of nivolumab. The genes are TRBV13 and TRBJ1-2; D is perhaps TRBD1 (5 bases). In DNA form, the CDR3 reads TGTGCCAGCAGCTTACGACAGACTTATAACTATGGCTACACCTTC. This gives the protein CASSLRQTYNYGYTF.